The 18 T cell receptor beta chains in this list originate from one sample, sequenced in a study of T cell responses to AZD1222 COVID-19 vaccine. Clones were read by immunoSEQ multiplex PCR, and TCRdb kept only the in-frame ones, dropping some. The repertoire holds 90,000 to 150,000 clones, with 88% as singletons. Sample: peripheral blood, taken on day 0 of AZD1222 vaccination. Receptors were obtained from an adult in good health.

The sample holds one count of this clone. The chain is built from TRBV19 and TRBJ1-2, with TRBD1 as a possible D gene (5 bases). V lost 7 bases to trimming and J lost 6 bases, with 21 bases between them. This CDR3 region has 15 residues. Germline V gene lookup returns CDR1 LNHDA and CDR2 SQIVND (reference sequence). Here the CDR3 DNA reads TGTGCCAGTACCGGGGGTCGGGGAAGTTGGGATGGCTACACCTTC. It is translated as CASTGGRGSWDGYTF.

The chain employs TRBV7-2 and TRBJ2-7, with 10 positions matching TRBD2. Germline assignment: CDR1 SGHTA and CDR2 FQGNSA. Germline trimming cut 1 base from V and 6 bases from J; bases unmatched to any gene: 12. CDR3 length: 17 amino acids. CDR3 sequence (DNA): TGTGCCAGCAGCTTAGTACGTCTGAGCGGGAGGGCCGGCGAGCAGTACTTC. It is translated as CASSLVRLSGRAGEQYF.

This chain connects TRBV19 to TRBJ2-7; D ambiguous. This CDR3 is 11 amino acids long. Deletions cut 3 bases from V and 7 bases from J, with 7 bases between. The V gene's germline CDR1 is LNHDA and CDR2 SQIVND (reference sequence). In DNA form, the CDR3 reads TGTGCCAGTAGTATGAAAGGAGAGCAGTACTTC. This translates into CASSMKGEQYF.

The J gene is TRBJ2-1, the V gene TRBV20-1; D remains unclear. Germline V lookup: CDR1 DFQATT, CDR2 SNEGSKA (reference sequence). V gave up 5 bases and J gave up 4 bases, with 6 bases separating them. The CDR3 extends over 11 amino acids. DNA for the CDR3: TGCAGTGCTCCAGATTACAATGAGCAGTTCTTC. Translation: CSAPDYNEQFF.

The chain is built from TRBV5-6 and TRBJ1-2, with 9 nucleotides matching TRBD1. The junction had 3 bases not matched to a gene; V was cut back by 1 base and J by 5 bases. Germline values: CDR1 SGHDT, CDR2 YYEEEE. The CDR3 is 14 amino acids. CDR3 region: CASSLWDRAYGYTF. CDR3 in DNA: TGTGCCAGCAGCTTGTGGGACAGGGCGTATGGCTACACCTTC.

The CDR3 nucleotides read TGCGCCAGCAGCTTGGGCGCCGGGAACACTGAAGCTTTCTTT. Translating gives CASSLGAGNTEAFF. The chain couples TRBV5-1 to TRBJ1-1, with no clear D. Germline-derived CDR1 and CDR2 are SGHRS and YFSETQ. V shed 0 bases and J shed 1 base, with 7 bases lying between them. This CDR3 spans 14 amino acids.

The chain employs TRBV11-2 and TRBJ2-2; TRBD1 or TRBD2 may be the D gene (5 bases each). Germline V gene lookup returns CDR1 SGHAT and CDR2 FQNNGV. This CDR3 region has 16 residues. V lost 5 bases and J 5 bases, leaving 18 bases between the germline ends. CDR3 bases: TGTGCCAGCAGCCCCCTCCGGGACCCTGGGACCGGGGAGCTGTTTTTT. The encoded protein is CASSPLRDPGTGELFF.

The J gene is TRBJ1-1, the V gene TRBV5-4, with 9 positions matching TRBD1. The CDR3 runs to 16 residues. The junction had 8 bases not matched to a gene; V was cut back by 5 bases and J by 0 bases. From germline, CDR1 is SGHNT and CDR2 YYREEE (reference sequence). The CDR3 coding sequence is TGTGCCAGCAGGGGAACAGGGGGCGCCTTGAACACTGAAGCTTTCTTT. Translation gives CASRGTGGALNTEAFF.

This clone came up a few times. The chain couples TRBV4-1 to TRBJ2-7; D is perhaps TRBD1 (5 bases). Germline V lookup: CDR1 MGHRA, CDR2 YSYEKL. The CDR3 consists of 16 residues. V was trimmed by 3 bases and J by 0 bases, leaving 15 bases between them. The CDR3 DNA is TGCGCCAGCAGCCAGATAGGGGCAGCGAGCTCCTACGAGCAGTACTTC. Translating it yields CASSQIGAASSYEQYF.

The chain carries TRBV7-3 and TRBJ1-3; D is undetermined. The CDR3 has 11 amino acids. V lost 10 bases to trimming and J lost 11 bases, with 15 bases between them. Germline V CDR1 and CDR2: SGHTA, FQGTGA. The CDR3 DNA follows: TGTGCCATCCCCCCGAGCCAAGCCATATATTTT. Its translation: CAIPPSQAIYF. Based on the CDR3 plus reference TRBV7-3 and TRBJ1-3, the full variable domain is GAGVSQTPSNKVTEKGKYVELRCDPISGHTALYWYRQSLGQGPEFLIYFQGTGAADDSGLPNDRFFAVRPEGSVSTLKIQRTERGDSAVYLCAIPPSQAIYFGEGSWLTVV.

The chain couples TRBV10-1 to TRBJ2-2; D gene uncertain. CDR1 and CDR2 from the germline V gene are WNHNN and SYGVQD (reference sequence). There are 13 residues in the CDR3. V gave up 3 bases and J gave up 5 bases, with 7 bases separating them. CDR3 sequence reads: CASSERETGELFF. CDR3 nucleotides: TGCGCCAGCAGTGAAAGGGAAACCGGGGAGCTGTTTTTT.

The chain employs TRBV3-1 (or the pseudogene TRBV3-2) and TRBJ1-6; D is undetermined. CDR1 is LGHDT, CDR2 YNNKEL, per germline (reference sequence). The V end lost 0 bases, the J end lost 12 bases, and 9 bases lay between the germline ends. The CDR3 loop spans 13 amino acids. Written as DNA, the CDR3 is TGTGCCAGCAGCCAAGAGGTTGGGTTACCCCTCCACTTT. Amino acids: CASSQEVGLPLHF.

This clone was seen a few times. The same CDR3 arises from other DNA sequences in this sample as well. V usage is TRBV7-3 and J usage is TRBJ2-2, with D maybe TRBD1 (6 bases). Germline-derived CDR1 and CDR2 are SGHTA and FQGTGA. V lost 5 bases to trimming and J lost 5 bases, with 9 bases between them. The CDR3 has 13 residues. The CDR3 DNA is TGTGCCAGCAGCCGAGGGGGAACCGGGGAGCTGTTTTTT. Amino acid sequence: CASSRGGTGELFF.

With respect to this clone: The sample has other DNA sequences that encode this CDR3 too. The genes are TRBV5-1 and TRBJ2-5; D is ambiguous. The germline V gene has CDR1 SGHRS and CDR2 YFSETQ. The CDR3 has 12 amino acids. V lost 0 bases and J 5 bases, leaving 5 bases between the germline ends. CDR3 in amino acids: CASSLAMETQYF. The CDR3 bases are TGCGCCAGCAGCTTGGCTATGGAGACCCAGTACTTC.

The chain has TRBV9 and TRBJ2-2; no clear D gene. Germline assignment: CDR1 SGDLS and CDR2 YYNGEE. V lost 1 base, J lost 8 bases, and 9 bases lay in between. This CDR3 is built from 13 residues. CDR3 sequence (DNA): TGTGCCAGCAGCGTAAGTCCGTCTGGGGAGCTGTTTTTT. Its translation: CASSVSPSGELFF.

The genes are TRBV7-3 and TRBJ2-7, with D possibly matching TRBD1 (5 bases). Germline V gives CDR1 SGHTA, CDR2 FQGTGA. Deletions cut 5 bases from V and 4 bases from J, with 12 bases between. This CDR3 has 13 amino acids. The CDR3 coding sequence is TGTGCCAGCAGCCTCCAGGGTGGATACGAGCAGTACTTC. Its translation: CASSLQGGYEQYF.

The CDR3 region is CASRRSSLPASRGETQYF. Written as DNA, the CDR3 is TGTGCCAGCAGGAGGTCCTCCCTACCCGCCTCTAGGGGAGAGACCCAGTACTTC. The V call is TRBV28, the J call TRBJ2-5; TRBD1 might be the D (5 bases). CDR3 length: 18 amino acids. Deletions cut 6 bases from V and 4 bases from J, with 27 bases between. Germline loops: CDR1 MDHEN, CDR2 SYDVKM.

This clone was seen a single time. The chain uses TRBV27 and TRBJ2-1; TRBD2 matches at 10 bases. Germline V gene data show CDR1 as MNHEY and CDR2 as SMNVEV (reference sequence). Unmatched junction bases numbered 11, after V lost 2 bases and J lost 7 bases. CDR3 length equals 17 residues. Written as DNA, the CDR3 is TGTGCCAGCAGTTTAAGGGCACTTAGCGGGAGGTCAAATGAGCAGTTCTTC. This translates into CASSLRALSGRSNEQFF.